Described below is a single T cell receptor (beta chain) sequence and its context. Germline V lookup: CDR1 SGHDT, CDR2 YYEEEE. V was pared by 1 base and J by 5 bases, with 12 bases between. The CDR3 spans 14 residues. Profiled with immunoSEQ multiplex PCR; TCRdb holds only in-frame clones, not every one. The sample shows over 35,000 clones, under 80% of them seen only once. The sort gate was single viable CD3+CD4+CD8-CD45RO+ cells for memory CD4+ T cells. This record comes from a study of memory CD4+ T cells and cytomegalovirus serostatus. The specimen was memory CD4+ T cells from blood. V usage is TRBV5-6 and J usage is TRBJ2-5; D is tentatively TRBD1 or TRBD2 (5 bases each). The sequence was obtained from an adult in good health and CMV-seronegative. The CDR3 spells CASSLNGAGETQYF. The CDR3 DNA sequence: TGTGCCAGCAGCTTGAACGGGGCTGGGGAGACCCAGTACTTC. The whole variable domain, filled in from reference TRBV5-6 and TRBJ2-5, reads DAGVTQSPTHLIKTRGQQVTLRCSPKSGHDTVSWYQQALGQGPQFIFQYYEEEERQRGNFPDRFSGHQFPNYSSELNVNALLLGDSALYLCASSLNGAGETQYFGPGTRLLVL.